The 31 T cell receptor beta chains reported below all come from one sample, sequenced in a study of human T cells and chemical hapten exposure (dated by TCRdb to 2020 to 2022). The sample's time point, from its label and the paper: patch test 1, 2 weeks after DPC sensitization. The sample's treatment or condition label is to be understood as: therapeutic diphenylcyclopropenone sensitization with weekly scalp DPC. Libraries came from RACE. Sequencing was performed on a NextSeq 500. TCRdb applied fastp at Q25 and MiXCR to the public reads, then kept only in-frame beta chains. Duplicate CDR3 protein sequences are folded into a single record with the most common DNA and genes. This sample has 350,000 or so distinct CDR3 sequences in its table, and approximately 6.3% of those were observed once. 8.4% of the sample comes from the top ten. This sample comprised whole blood, obtained in connection with sensitization to the hapten diphenylcyclopropenone (DPC). All receptors derive from a woman aged 18-29 years with alopecia areata. Some clones in this sample may be carry-over from other donors' samples.

At least ten counts were recorded for this clonotype. The gene calls are TRBV20-1 and TRBJ2-3; 9 bases fit TRBD2. Unmatched junction bases numbered 10, after V lost 5 bases and J lost 1 base. The V gene's germline CDR1 is DFQATT and CDR2 SNEGSKA (reference sequence). The CDR3 is 16 residues long. CDR3 region: CSASPRGGDRTDTQYF. The CDR3 bases are TGCAGTGCTTCCCCCCGCGGGGGGGACCGCACAGATACGCAGTATTTT.

The chain links TRBV3-1 to TRBJ2-3, with D unresolved. The CDR3 is 13 amino acids. V was clipped by 0 bases and J by 4 bases, with 5 bases between them. CDR1 is LGHDT and CDR2 is YNNKEL in the germline V gene (reference sequence). Here the CDR3 reads CASSQEGSDTQYF. For the CDR3, the DNA is TGTGCCAGCAGCCAAGAGGGATCAGATACGCAGTATTTT.

A few counts support this clonotype. The rearrangement links TRBV7-9 to TRBJ1-5, with 9 positions matching TRBD1. This CDR3 has 14 residues. Germline CDR1 reads SEHNR; CDR2 reads FQNEAQ (reference sequence). Trimming took 1 base from V and 8 from J; bases not matched to a gene: 3. This CDR3 is CASSLGTGAEPQHF. DNA for the CDR3: TGTGCCAGCAGCTTAGGGACAGGGGCCGAGCCCCAGCATTTT.

This clonotype was recorded at least ten times. The gene calls are TRBV7-9 and TRBJ2-7, with D perhaps matching TRBD2 (5 bases). The V gene's germline CDR1 is SEHNR and CDR2 FQNEAQ (reference sequence). V lost 1 base to trimming and J lost 2 bases, with 12 bases between them. The CDR3 is 15 amino acids. CDR3 in DNA: TGTGCCAGCAGCTTAGGGGTCAGCGGAGCCTACGAGCAGTACTTC. It yields the protein CASSLGVSGAYEQYF.

This chain links TRBV2 with TRBJ2-3; TRBD2 is a possible D gene (6 bases). This CDR3 region has 13 residues. Per germline, CDR1 SNHLY and CDR2 FYNNEI. Deletions cut 7 bases from V and 8 bases from J, with 16 bases between. The CDR3 spells CASNGDPEGTQYF. The CDR3 nucleotides read TGTGCCAGCAATGGGGACCCGGAGGGTACGCAGTATTTT.

This clonotype was found a few times. V and J are TRBV13 and TRBJ2-7; the match to TRBD2 covers 9 bases. Germline V lookup: CDR1 PRHDT, CDR2 FYEKMQ (reference sequence). V was pared by 1 base and J by 0 bases, with 7 bases of the junction left unmatched. The CDR3 extends over 17 amino acids. Written as DNA, the CDR3 is TGTGCCAGCAGCTTAGTCGCCCTAGCGGGGTCCTCCTACGAGCAGTACTTC. Residues: CASSLVALAGSSYEQYF.

This clonotype has a handful of counts. J is TRBJ1-2 and V is TRBV12-3 or TRBV12-4, with TRBD1 identical over 10 bases. The CDR3 consists of 14 residues. The V and J ends lost 8 bases and 1 base, in that order; junction bases with no gene match: 4. The CDR3 spells CASLRDRGNYGYTF. The CDR3 region has the DNA TGTGCCAGCCTCCGGGACAGGGGTAACTATGGCTACACCTTC.

The chain is built from TRBV5-1 and TRBJ1-2; D is perhaps TRBD1 (6 bases). V was pared by 3 bases and J by 6 bases, with 15 bases between. CDR3 size: 14 residues. Germline V gene sequence: CDR1 SGHRS, CDR2 YFSETQ. The CDR3 nucleotides read TGCGCCAGCAGCTCCGCGTTGACAGGTCATGGCTACACCTTC. Protein product: CASSSALTGHGYTF.

This clonotype was seen more than once but under ten times. The chain joins TRBV3-1 to TRBJ2-7; TRBD1 matches at 7 bases. With V trimmed by 0 bases and J by 3 bases, 8 bases remained unmatched. The CDR3 is 16 residues long. The germline gives CDR1 LGHDT, CDR2 YNNKEL (reference sequence). The DNA of the CDR3 is TGTGCCAGCAGCCAAGACGTGGAGACAGGGATCTACGAGCAGTACTTC. This encodes CASSQDVETGIYEQYF.

The chain carries TRBV28 and TRBJ1-5; the D is unclear. Trimming left V 5 bases short and J 9 bases short, with 23 bases between. Germline V gene data show CDR1 as MDHEN and CDR2 as SYDVKM. This CDR3 spans 16 amino acids. The CDR3 DNA reads TGTGCCAGCAGTCCCCCCTCGGCTCTGGATGCGCGGCCCCAGCATTTT. Protein product: CASSPPSALDARPQHF. The full variable domain, in which reference TRBV28 and TRBJ1-5 provide the parts outside the CDR3, is DVKVTQSSRYLVKRTGEKVFLECVQDMDHENMFWYRQDPGLGLRLIYFSYDVKMKEKGDIPEGYSVSREKKERFSLILESASTNQTSMYLCASSPPSALDARPQHFGDGTRLSIL.

Worth noting for this clonotype: The junction does not match germline at one end; this may be a read error. V and J are TRBV10-3 and TRBJ2-3; perhaps D is TRBD1 or TRBD2 (5 bases each). The CDR3 has 16 residues. Germline lookup yields CDR1 ENHRY and CDR2 SYGVKD. CDR3 in DNA: TGTGCCATCTGTGAGTCGGGCAGGGAGCCGGGAGATACGCAGTATTTT. Translating it yields CAICESGREPGDTQYF.

This clonotype was seen at least ten times. The chain couples TRBV12-3 or TRBV12-4 to TRBJ1-4; D ambiguous. The CDR3 totals 13 residues. Trimming cost V 7 bases and J 6 bases, with 12 bases left between them. The CDR3 here is CASTLMGYEKLFF. CDR3 DNA: TGTGCCAGCACCCTTATGGGATATGAAAAACTGTTTTTT.

In its sample, this clonotype was seen a few times. The V gene is TRBV12-3 or TRBV12-4, the J gene TRBJ1-2; D is unclear. This CDR3 comprises 13 residues. V was shortened by 6 bases and J by 3 bases, with 11 bases between the two germline ends. CDR3 sequence (DNA): TGTGCCAGCAGACCGATCCCTCACTATGGCTACACCTTC. It yields the protein CASRPIPHYGYTF.

In its sample, this clonotype was seen a few times. V is TRBV6-5 and J is TRBJ2-2, with TRBD2 matching 10 bases. With 5 bases clipped from V and 3 bases from J, the junction kept 3 bases outside the gene matches. The CDR3 has 15 residues. Germline V gene data show CDR1 as MNHEY and CDR2 as SVGAGI. DNA of the CDR3: TGTGCCAGCAGTCCCGGGACTAGCGACACCGGGGAGCTGTTTTTT. Its translation: CASSPGTSDTGELFF.

The V call is TRBV10-3, the J call TRBJ1-1, with D perhaps matching TRBD1 (5 bases). CDR3 length: 13 amino acids. In germline, CDR1 is ENHRY, CDR2 SYGVKD. V was pared by 0 bases and J by 9 bases, with 11 bases between. The CDR3 spells CAISESGQGKAFF. The DNA for the CDR3 is TGTGCCATCAGTGAGTCTGGTCAGGGAAAAGCTTTCTTT.

The rearrangement uses TRBV6-5 and TRBJ2-2; 7 nucleotides agree with TRBD1. The junction had 4 bases not matched to a gene; V was cut back by 6 bases and J by 6 bases. CDR1 is MNHEY and CDR2 is SVGAGI in the germline V gene. This CDR3 contains 13 residues. The CDR3 nucleotides are TGTGCCAGCAGGCTAACAGGGGCCGGGGAGCTGTTTTTT. Its protein is CASRLTGAGELFF.

The chain uses TRBV7-9 and TRBJ1-4; D gene ambiguous. The CDR3 is 14 residues long. CDR1 is SEHNR and CDR2 is FQNEAQ in the germline V gene (reference sequence). Trimming left V 4 bases short and J 5 bases short, with 11 bases between. The CDR3, as DNA: TGTGCCAGCAGCTCCATGGAACGGAATGAAAAACTGTTTTTT. This codes for CASSSMERNEKLFF.

This clonotype came up a few times. V is TRBV5-1 and J is TRBJ1-2, with TRBD1 matching 7 bases. The germline V gene has CDR1 SGHRS and CDR2 YFSETQ. V lost 3 bases and J lost 8; bases outside the gene matches: 7. The CDR3 totals 13 residues. The CDR3 sequence is CASSWGTVYGYTF. In DNA, the CDR3 is TGCGCCAGCAGCTGGGGGACAGTTTACGGCTACACCTTC.

The chain couples TRBV6-6 to TRBJ2-3; D remains ambiguous. The CDR3 loop spans 12 amino acids. Germline values: CDR1 MNHNY, CDR2 SVGAGI (reference sequence). Trimming pared 6 bases from V and 4 bases from J, leaving 8 bases between. Here the CDR3 DNA reads TGTGCCAGCAGACTAAGGGCAGATACGCAGTATTTT. It is translated as CASRLRADTQYF.

This clonotype was detected ten times or more. This chain joins TRBV7-9 and TRBJ2-7; possibly TRBD1 or TRBD2 for D (5 bases each). Germline CDR1 is SEHNR and CDR2 is FQNEAQ (reference sequence). Trimming removed 5 bases from V and 0 bases from J, with 11 bases in between. The CDR3 runs to 14 residues. CDR3 sequence: CASSRDGASYEQYF. The CDR3 DNA sequence: TGTGCCAGCAGCCGGGACGGAGCCTCCTACGAGCAGTACTTC.

J is TRBJ2-2 and V is TRBV7-8; 8 bases align to TRBD1. V dropped 3 bases and J dropped 4; count of bases not matched to a gene: 4. The CDR3 consists of 15 residues. Per the germline V gene, CDR1 is SGHVS and CDR2 is FQNEAQ. In DNA form, the CDR3 reads TGTGCCAGCAGCTTTTGGCAGGGGGCCACCGGGGAGCTGTTTTTT. Translating gives CASSFWQGATGELFF.

The rearrangement uses TRBV27 and TRBJ1-1; D unresolved. The V gene's germline CDR1 is MNHEY and CDR2 SMNVEV (reference sequence). The CDR3 spans 13 residues. The V and J ends lost 6 bases and 4 bases respectively, with 12 bases between them. CDR3 coding DNA: TGTGCCAGCAGCCTAAAACCCGTCACTGAAGCTTTCTTT. The encoded protein is CASSLKPVTEAFF.

The J gene is TRBJ2-7, the V gene TRBV7-9; possible D gene TRBD1, 6 bases. V was cut by 5 bases and J by 3 bases, with 11 bases left in between. Germline lookup yields CDR1 SEHNR and CDR2 FQNEAQ (reference sequence). The CDR3 sequence is 13 residues long. CDR3 sequence reads: CASSTKGGYEQYF. The CDR3 DNA follows: TGTGCCAGCAGCACTAAAGGGGGCTACGAGCAGTACTTC. Full variable domain (outside the CDR3, taken from reference TRBV7-9 and TRBJ2-7): DTGVSQNPRHKITKRGQNVTFRCDPISEHNRLYWYRQTLGQGPEFLTYFQNEAQLEKSRLLSDRFSAERPKGSFSTLEIQRTEQGDSAMYLCASSTKGGYEQYFGPGTRLTVT.

A remark on this clonotype: A read error may be the cause here, since a much bigger clone is one base away. The chain employs TRBV9 and TRBJ2-7, with a tentative D call TRBD2 (6 bases). CDR1 SGDLS and CDR2 YYNGEE come from the germline V gene. This CDR3 has 14 amino acids. DNA for the CDR3: TGTGCCTGCAGCGTATGGGGACTCAGCGACGAGCAGTACTTC. Protein: CACSVWGLSDEQYF.

This chain joins TRBV12-3 or TRBV12-4 and TRBJ1-2, with a tentative D call TRBD1 (6 bases). CDR3 length: 13 residues. Trimming took 3 bases from V and 7 from J, leaving 12 bases between them. CDR3 residues: CASSFLQGRGYTF. The CDR3 region has the DNA TGTGCCAGCAGTTTTTTACAGGGACGTGGCTACACCTTC.

The chain carries TRBV6-2 or TRBV6-3 and TRBJ1-1; D gene uncertain. Germline V gives CDR1 MNHEY, CDR2 SVGEGT. There are 14 residues in the CDR3. V shed 0 bases and J shed 10 bases, with 15 bases lying between them. DNA of the CDR3: TGTGCCAGCAGTTACTCAACTGCGGCCCCTGCAGCTTTCTTT. Amino acid sequence: CASSYSTAAPAAFF.

This clonotype appeared a few times. The rearrangement links TRBV20-1 to TRBJ2-3, with 8 bases aligning to TRBD2. The CDR3 consists of 15 residues. Germline values: CDR1 DFQATT, CDR2 SNEGSKA (reference sequence). The V segment lost 5 bases and the J segment 4 bases; nucleotides outside the gene matches: 11. The CDR3 DNA sequence: TGCAGTGCTCCGGGGGGGCCTTTTTCCGCAGATACGCAGTATTTT. Translated, it gives CSAPGGPFSADTQYF.

The V gene is TRBV20-1, the J gene TRBJ2-7; D possibly corresponds to TRBD1 (6 bases). Trimming pared 1 base from V and 5 bases from J, leaving 12 bases between. The germline CDR1 and CDR2 sequences are DFQATT and SNEGSKA (reference sequence). The CDR3 contains 13 residues. For the CDR3, the DNA is TGCAGTGCTAGAGCTCCAAACAGGGACGAGCAGTACTTC. Translating gives CSARAPNRDEQYF.

This clonotype was counted a few times. The chain links TRBV6-2 or TRBV6-3 to TRBJ2-1, with D perhaps TRBD1 (5 bases). Trimming took 4 bases from V and 4 from J, leaving 11 bases between them. The CDR3 extends over 14 amino acids. Germline CDR1 MNHEY, CDR2 SVGEGT. The CDR3 reads CASSFLTDYNEQFF. The CDR3 nucleotides are TGTGCCAGCAGTTTCTTGACAGATTACAATGAGCAGTTCTTC.

This clonotype was found many times. This sequence joins TRBV5-4 and TRBJ2-7; the match to TRBD2 covers 9 bases. This CDR3 has 14 amino acids. In germline, CDR1 is SGHNT, CDR2 YYREEE (reference sequence). The V gene end was trimmed by 4 bases and the J gene end by 3 bases; junction bases not matched to a gene: 5. CDR3 amino acids: CASSLAGPNYEQYF. CDR3 nucleotides: TGTGCCAGCAGCCTAGCGGGGCCTAACTACGAGCAGTACTTC.

This chain links TRBV10-3 with TRBJ1-3, with a tentative D call TRBD1 (5 bases). Trimming cost V 4 bases and J 1 base, with 8 bases left between them. The CDR3 extends over 14 amino acids. CDR1 is ENHRY, CDR2 SYGVKD, per germline. In DNA, the CDR3 is TGTGCCATCAGTGGACAGCATTCTGGAAACACCATATATTTT. It translates to CAISGQHSGNTIYF.